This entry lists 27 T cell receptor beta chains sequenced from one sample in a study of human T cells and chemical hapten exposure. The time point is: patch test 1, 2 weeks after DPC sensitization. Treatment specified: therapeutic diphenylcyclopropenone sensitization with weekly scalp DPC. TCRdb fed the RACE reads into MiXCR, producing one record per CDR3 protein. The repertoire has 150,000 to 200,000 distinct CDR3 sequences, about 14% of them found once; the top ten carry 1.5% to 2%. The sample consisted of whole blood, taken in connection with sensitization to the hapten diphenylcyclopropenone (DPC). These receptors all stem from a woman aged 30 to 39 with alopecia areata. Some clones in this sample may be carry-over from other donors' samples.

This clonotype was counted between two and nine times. The CDR3 DNA sequence: TGTGCCAGCAGCTTGAACGCCGGAGATACGCAGTATTTT. This translates into CASSLNAGDTQYF. The V and J genes are TRBV2 and TRBJ2-3; no firm D call. V was shortened by 6 bases and J by 5 bases, with 12 bases between the two germline ends. In germline, CDR1 is SNHLY, CDR2 FYNNEI. CDR3 length: 13 residues.

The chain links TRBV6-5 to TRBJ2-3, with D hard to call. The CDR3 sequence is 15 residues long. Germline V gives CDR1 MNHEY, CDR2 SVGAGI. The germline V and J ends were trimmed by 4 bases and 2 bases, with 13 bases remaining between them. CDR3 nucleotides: TGTGCCAGCAGTTCCATCCGAGTTTTCACAGATACGCAGTATTTT. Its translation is CASSSIRVFTDTQYF.

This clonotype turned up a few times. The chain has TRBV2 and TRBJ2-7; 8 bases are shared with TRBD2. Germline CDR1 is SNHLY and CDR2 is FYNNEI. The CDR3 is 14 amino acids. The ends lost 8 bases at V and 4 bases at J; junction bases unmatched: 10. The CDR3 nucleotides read TGTGCCAGCTTCCGGGGGGCTAGCGGGTACGAGCAGTACTTC. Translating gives CASFRGASGYEQYF.

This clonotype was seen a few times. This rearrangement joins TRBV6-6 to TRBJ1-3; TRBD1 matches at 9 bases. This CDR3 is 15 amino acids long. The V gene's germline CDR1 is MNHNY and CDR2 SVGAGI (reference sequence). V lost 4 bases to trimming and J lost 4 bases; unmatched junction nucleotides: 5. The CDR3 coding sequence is TGTGCCAGCAGTTTACAGGGGGCGCGAGGAAACACCATATATTTT. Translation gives CASSLQGARGNTIYF.

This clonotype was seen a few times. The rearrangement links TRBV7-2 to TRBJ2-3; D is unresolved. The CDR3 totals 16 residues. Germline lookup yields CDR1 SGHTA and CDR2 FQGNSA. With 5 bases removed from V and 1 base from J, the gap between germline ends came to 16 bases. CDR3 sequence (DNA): TGTGCCAGCAGCCGGACGGCATCGGGTGGCACAGATACGCAGTATTTT. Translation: CASSRTASGGTDTQYF.

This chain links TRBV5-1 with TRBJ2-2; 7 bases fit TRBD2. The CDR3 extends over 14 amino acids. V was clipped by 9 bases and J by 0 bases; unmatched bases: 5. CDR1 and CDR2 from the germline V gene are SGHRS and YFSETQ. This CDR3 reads CATRGDPNTGELFF. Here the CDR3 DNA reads TGCGCCACCCGGGGGGACCCGAACACCGGGGAGCTGTTTTTT.

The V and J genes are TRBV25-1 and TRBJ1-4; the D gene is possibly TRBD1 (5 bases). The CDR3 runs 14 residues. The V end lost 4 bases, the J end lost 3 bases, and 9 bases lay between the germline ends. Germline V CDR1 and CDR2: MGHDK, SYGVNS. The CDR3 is CASSGTRPNEKLFF. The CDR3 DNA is TGTGCCAGCAGTGGGACAAGGCCTAATGAAAAACTGTTTTTT.

In nucleotides, the CDR3 is TGCGCCAGCAGCTTGGAGTCGGTTTTCGGCGGGAACACTGAAGCTTTCTTT. Protein: CASSLESVFGGNTEAFF. The V gene is TRBV5-1, the J gene TRBJ1-1; D remains unclear. The V gene lost 0 bases and the J gene lost 1 base, with 16 bases spanning the gap. This CDR3 contains 17 residues. Looked up from germline, CDR1 is SGHRS and CDR2 is YFSETQ.

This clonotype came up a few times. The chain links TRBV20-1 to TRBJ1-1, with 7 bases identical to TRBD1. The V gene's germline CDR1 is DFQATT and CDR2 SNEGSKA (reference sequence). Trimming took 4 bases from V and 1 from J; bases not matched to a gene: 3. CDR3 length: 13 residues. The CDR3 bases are TGCAGTGCTAACACAGGGGCGAACACTGAAGCTTTCTTT. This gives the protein CSANTGANTEAFF.

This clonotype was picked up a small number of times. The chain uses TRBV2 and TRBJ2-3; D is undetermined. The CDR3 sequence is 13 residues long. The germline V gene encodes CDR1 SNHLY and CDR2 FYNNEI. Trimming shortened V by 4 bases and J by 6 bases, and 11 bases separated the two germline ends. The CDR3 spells CASSGDLGDTQYF. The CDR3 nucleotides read TGTGCCAGCAGTGGAGACTTAGGGGATACGCAGTATTTT.

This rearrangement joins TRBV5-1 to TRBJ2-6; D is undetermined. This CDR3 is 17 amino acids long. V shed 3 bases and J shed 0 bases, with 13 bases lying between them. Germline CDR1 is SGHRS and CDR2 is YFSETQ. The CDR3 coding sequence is TGCGCCAGCAGCTCGCGCAGCATTAGCTCTGGGGCCAACGTCCTGACTTTC. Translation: CASSSRSISSGANVLTF.

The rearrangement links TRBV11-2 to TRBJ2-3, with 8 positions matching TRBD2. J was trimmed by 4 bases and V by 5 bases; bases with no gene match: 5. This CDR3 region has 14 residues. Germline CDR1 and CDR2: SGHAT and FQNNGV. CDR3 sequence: CASSLGLAADTQYF. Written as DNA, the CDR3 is TGTGCCAGCAGCCTCGGACTAGCAGCAGATACGCAGTATTTT.

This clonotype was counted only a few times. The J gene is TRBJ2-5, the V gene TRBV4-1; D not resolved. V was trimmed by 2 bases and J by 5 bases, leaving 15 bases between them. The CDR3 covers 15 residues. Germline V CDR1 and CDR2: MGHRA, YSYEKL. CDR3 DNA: TGCGCCAGCAGCCAACTAATGGAAATAGGGGAGACCCAGTACTTC. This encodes CASSQLMEIGETQYF.

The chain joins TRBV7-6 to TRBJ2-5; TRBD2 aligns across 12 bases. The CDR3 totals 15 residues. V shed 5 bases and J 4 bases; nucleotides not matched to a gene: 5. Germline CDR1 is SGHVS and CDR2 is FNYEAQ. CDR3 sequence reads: CASSRGLAGIETQYF. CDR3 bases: TGTGCCAGCAGCCGAGGACTAGCGGGAATAGAGACCCAGTACTTC. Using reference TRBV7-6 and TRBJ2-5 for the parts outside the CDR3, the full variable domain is GAGVSQSPRYKVTKRGQDVALRCDPISGHVSLYWYRQALGQGPEFLTYFNYEAQQDKSGLPNDRFSAERPEGSISTLTIQRTEQRDSAMYRCASSRGLAGIETQYFGPGTRLLVL.

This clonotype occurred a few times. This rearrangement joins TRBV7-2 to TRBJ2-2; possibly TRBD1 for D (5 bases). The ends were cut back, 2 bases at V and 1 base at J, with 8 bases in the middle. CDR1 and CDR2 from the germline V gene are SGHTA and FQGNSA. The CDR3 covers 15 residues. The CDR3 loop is CASSLPTVNTGELFF. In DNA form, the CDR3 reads TGTGCCAGCAGCTTACCGACAGTGAACACCGGGGAGCTGTTTTTT.

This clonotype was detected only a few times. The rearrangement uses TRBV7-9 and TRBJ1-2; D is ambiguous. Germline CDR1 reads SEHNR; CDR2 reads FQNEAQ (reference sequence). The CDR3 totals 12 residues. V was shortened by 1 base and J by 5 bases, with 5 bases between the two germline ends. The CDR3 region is CASSLDDYGYTF. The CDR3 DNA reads TGTGCCAGCAGCTTAGATGATTATGGCTACACCTTC.

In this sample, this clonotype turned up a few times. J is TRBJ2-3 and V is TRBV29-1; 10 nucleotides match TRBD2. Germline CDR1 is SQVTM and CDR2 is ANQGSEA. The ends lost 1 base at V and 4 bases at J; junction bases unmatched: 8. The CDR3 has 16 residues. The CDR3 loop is CSVEGLPGTSADTQYF. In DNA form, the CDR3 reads TGCAGCGTTGAAGGACTCCCCGGGACTAGCGCAGATACGCAGTATTTT.

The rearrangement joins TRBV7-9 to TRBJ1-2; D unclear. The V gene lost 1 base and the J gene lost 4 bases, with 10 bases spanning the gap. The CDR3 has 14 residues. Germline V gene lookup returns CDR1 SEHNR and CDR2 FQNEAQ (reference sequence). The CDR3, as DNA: TGTGCCAGCAGCTTAGACGGCTGGAGCTATGGCTACACCTTC. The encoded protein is CASSLDGWSYGYTF.

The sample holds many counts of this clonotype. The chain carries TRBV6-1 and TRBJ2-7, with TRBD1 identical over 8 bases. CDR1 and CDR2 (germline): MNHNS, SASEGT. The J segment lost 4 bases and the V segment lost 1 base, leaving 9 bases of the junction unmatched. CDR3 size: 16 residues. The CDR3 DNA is TGTGCCAGCAGTGAAGGAGGGACAGGATGGGAGTACGAGCAGTACTTC. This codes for CASSEGGTGWEYEQYF.

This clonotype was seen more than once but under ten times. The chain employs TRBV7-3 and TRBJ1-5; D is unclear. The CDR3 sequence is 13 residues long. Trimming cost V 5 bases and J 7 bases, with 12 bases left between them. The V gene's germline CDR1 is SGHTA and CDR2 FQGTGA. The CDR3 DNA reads TGTGCCAGCAGCCAAGTCCCGGGCCAGCCCCAGCATTTT. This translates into CASSQVPGQPQHF.

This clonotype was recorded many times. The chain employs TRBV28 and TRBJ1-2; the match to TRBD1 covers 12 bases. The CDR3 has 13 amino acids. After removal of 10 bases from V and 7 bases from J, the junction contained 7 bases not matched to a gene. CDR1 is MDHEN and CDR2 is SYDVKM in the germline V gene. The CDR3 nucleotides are TGTGCCATCCCGGGACAGGGGGCGAGTGGCTACACCTTC. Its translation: CAIPGQGASGYTF.

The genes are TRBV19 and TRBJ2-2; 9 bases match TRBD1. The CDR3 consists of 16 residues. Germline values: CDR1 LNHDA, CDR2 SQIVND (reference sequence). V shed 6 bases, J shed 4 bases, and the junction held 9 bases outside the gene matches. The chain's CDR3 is CASSSPGQGATGELFF. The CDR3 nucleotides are TGTGCCAGTAGCAGCCCGGGACAGGGAGCCACCGGGGAGCTGTTTTTT.

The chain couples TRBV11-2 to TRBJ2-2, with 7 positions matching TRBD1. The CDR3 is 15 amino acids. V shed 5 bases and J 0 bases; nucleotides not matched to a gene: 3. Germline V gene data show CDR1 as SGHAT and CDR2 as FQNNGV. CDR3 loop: CASSQTGANTGELFF. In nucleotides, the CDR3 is TGTGCCAGCAGCCAAACAGGGGCGAACACCGGGGAGCTGTTTTTT.

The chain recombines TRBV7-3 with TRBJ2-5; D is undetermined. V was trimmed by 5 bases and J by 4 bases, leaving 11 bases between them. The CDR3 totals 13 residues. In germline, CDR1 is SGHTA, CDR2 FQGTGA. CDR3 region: CASSPTQAETQYF. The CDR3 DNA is TGTGCCAGCAGCCCGACTCAAGCAGAGACCCAGTACTTC.

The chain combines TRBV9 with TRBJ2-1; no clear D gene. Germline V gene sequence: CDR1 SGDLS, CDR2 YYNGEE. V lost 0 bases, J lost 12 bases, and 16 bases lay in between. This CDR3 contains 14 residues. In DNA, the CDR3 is TGTGCCAGCAGCGTAGCTATAGACGGGTCATTGCAGTTCTTC. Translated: CASSVAIDGSLQFF.

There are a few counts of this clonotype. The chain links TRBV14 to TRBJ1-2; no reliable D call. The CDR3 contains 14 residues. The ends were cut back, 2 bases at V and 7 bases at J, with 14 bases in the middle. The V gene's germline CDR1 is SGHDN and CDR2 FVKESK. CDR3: CASSQNLVDGGYTF. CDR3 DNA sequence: TGTGCCAGCAGCCAAAATCTCGTGGACGGTGGCTACACCTTC.

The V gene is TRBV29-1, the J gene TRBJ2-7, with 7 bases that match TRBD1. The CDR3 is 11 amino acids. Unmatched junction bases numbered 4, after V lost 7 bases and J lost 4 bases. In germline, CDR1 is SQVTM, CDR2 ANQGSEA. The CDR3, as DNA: TGCAGCGGACTACAGGGGTACGAGCAGTACTTC. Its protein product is CSGLQGYEQYF.